A selection of T cell receptor beta chains follows, all from one sample in a study of T cells expressing NK-cell markers. No DNA is given; TCRdb re-called the 5' RACE reads and lists each CDR3 protein once. The sample data list about 160,000 distinct CDR3 sequences. The sequencing input was blood T cells: a sorted CD56 or NKG2C T cell subset, CD4+ or CD8+ T cells, or bulk PBMC T cells (not recorded which). The receptors were gathered from a woman between 18 and 69 years old in good health. The CDR3 runs from the conserved cysteine through the conserved F or W.

TRBJ1-2 | TRBV28 | CASSPGTGGKYGYTF
TRBJ2-7 | TRBV18 | CASSPSRTDSYEQYF
TRBJ2-7 | TRBV25-1 | CASSGPTARSEQYF
TRBJ2-5 | TRBV29-1 | CSVEGRPPETQYF
TRBJ2-1 | TRBV6-2/TRBV6-3 | CASSYPSGASSYNEQFF
TRBJ2-5 | TRBV5-1 | CASSSGTGGSETQYF
TRBJ2-4 | TRBV7-2 | CASSLEGGGINIQYF
TRBJ2-1 | TRBV20-1 | CSARDLHHYNEQFF
TRBJ2-5 | TRBV7-6 | CASSPGLRETQYF
TRBJ1-2 | TRBV7-2 | CASSPRDGSYGYTF
TRBJ2-1 | TRBV12-3/TRBV12-4 | CASILAGGGNEQFF
TRBJ2-1 | TRBV6-2/TRBV6-3 | CASSQQSYNEQFF
TRBJ2-7 | TRBV10-3 | CAIRQGVHEQYF
TRBJ1-1 | TRBV6-1 | CASSDRKDTEAFF
TRBJ1-6 | TRBV7-2 | CASSRGTTNSPLHF
TRBJ1-1 | TRBV7-9 | CAILDRGNTEAFF
TRBJ2-1 | TRBV29-1 | CSAGTGTYNEQFF
TRBJ2-7 | TRBV20-1 | CSATRTHSYEQYF
TRBJ2-1 | TRBV6-2/TRBV6-3 | CASSYGTSSYNEQFF
TRBJ1-6 | TRBV27 | CASSLWTDRRILHF
TRBJ2-3 | TRBV9 | CASSARTGTSGTSTDTQYF
TRBJ2-7 | TRBV20-1 | CSAPSPRTHSGEQYF
TRBJ2-1 | TRBV2 | CASSVSGRLSNEQFF
TRBJ2-2 | TRBV6-1 | CASRLDLLTGELFF
TRBJ2-7 | TRBV3-1 | CASSQGSQFAYEQYF
TRBJ2-2 | TRBV7-2 | CASSFLTPGELFF
TRBJ2-3 | TRBV9 | CASSRRGEGLVGDTQYF
TRBJ2-2 | TRBV4-1 | CASRGLAGGTGELFF
TRBJ2-7 | TRBV7-2 | CASSLGARSYEQYF
TRBJ1-1 | TRBV12-3/TRBV12-4 | CASSLLGARAEAFF
TRBJ1-4 | TRBV4-2 | CASSQDSSGSGEKLFF
TRBJ1-1 | TRBV10-3 | CAISEALNTEAFF
TRBJ1-5 | TRBV5-1 | CASREGPNQPQHF
TRBJ1-1 | TRBV7-8 | CASSLARGQWGTEAFF
TRBJ2-3 | TRBV7-8 | CASSKGLAGGGGTDTQYF
TRBJ2-3 | TRBV10-3 | CAISRTGSTDTQYF
TRBJ2-1 | TRBV24-1 | CATSDLDAHRGNEQFF
TRBJ2-5 | TRBV5-6 | CASSFIKGLGVEETQYF
TRBJ2-5 | TRBV5-1 | CASSLASQETQYF
TRBJ2-2 | TRBV28 | CASSLYRAGKKKTPGSCFF
TRBJ2-5 | TRBV12-3/TRBV12-4 | CASSDSSRGETQYF
TRBJ1-4 | TRBV20-1 | CSAIRGQDLKKLFF
TRBJ1-5 | TRBV15 | CATSRGVGKGLSQHF
TRBJ2-7 | TRBV7-2 | CASSFRDRVYEQYF
TRBJ1-2 | TRBV5-6 | CASIRKGNYGYTF
TRBJ2-5 | TRBV5-1 | CASSFDSLGGTQYF
TRBJ2-1 | TRBV20-1 | CSARGGGTGNAEQFF
TRBJ2-5 | TRBV11-2 | CASSLDLWGSQETQYF
TRBJ1-5 | TRBV12-3/TRBV12-4 | CASSLGVQALGNQPQHF
TRBJ2-4 | TRBV12-3/TRBV12-4 | CASSLYRAGGNIQYF